A selection of T cell receptor beta chains follows, all from one sample in a study of blood T cell repertoires in COVID-19. This table comes from immunoSEQ multiplex PCR, and its TCRdb copy is limited to in-frame clones, with some not included. This table has some 30,000 clones, roughly 90% appearing once. Material for sequencing was peripheral blood. All receptors derive from a man between 70 and 80 years old with active or convalescent COVID-19. CDR3s include the opening cysteine and the closing phenylalanine or tryptophan.

>TRBJ2-3|TRBV5-4
CASSSTSGSPDTQYF
>TRBJ1-5|TRBV7-2
CASSFSSNQPQHF
>TRBJ2-6|TRBV7-8
CATLFSGANVLTF
>TRBJ2-6|TRBV11-2
CASSFGWGGAGANVLTF
>TRBJ2-3|TRBV27
CASSRTRPVGGTDTQYF
>TRBJ2-1|TRBV18
CASSPPGGSSYNEQFF
>TRBJ1-1|TRBV7-2
CASATSAEAFF
>TRBJ1-6|TRBV7-2
CASSYRRNSPLHF
>TRBJ1-4|TRBV4-3
CASTDFLGVGEKLFF
>TRBJ2-1|TRBV5-4
CASSLGGAGSSYNEQFF
>TRBJ2-1|TRBV28
CASFSFPLSSYNEQFF
>TRBJ2-3|TRBV19
CASRTLTSGKTDTQYF
>TRBJ1-3|TRBV18
CASSRGDPILSGNTIYF
>TRBJ2-1|TRBV7-3
CASSFWGTSALNEQFF
>TRBJ1-2|TRBV25-1
CASSTWDKLYGYTF
>TRBJ2-3|TRBV10-3
CAIGTSGSEGTQYF
>TRBJ1-4|TRBV3-1/TRBV3-2
CASSPMGREEKLFF
>TRBJ1-1|TRBV9
CASSAPGSWNTEAFF
>TRBJ1-6|TRBV29-1
CSVADRGSPLHF
>TRBJ1-3|TRBV30
CAWSGTGRNTIYF
>TRBJ1-1|TRBV10-2
CASSESVGGTEAFF
>TRBJ1-2|TRBV13
CASSSQTETNYGYTF
>TRBJ2-7|TRBV7-9
CASSLLGGTYEQYF
>TRBJ1-1|TRBV5-4
CASSRTGKVAEAFF
>TRBJ1-6|TRBV7-8
CASSGTGVNSPLHF
>TRBJ1-3|TRBV11-2
CASRSPPVSGNTIYF
>TRBJ1-5|TRBV6-6
CASSSAQGGSNQPQHF
>TRBJ1-5|TRBV3-1/TRBV3-2
CASSQTTSSNQPQHF
>TRBJ2-3|TRBV29-1
CSAQGQGTSDTQYF